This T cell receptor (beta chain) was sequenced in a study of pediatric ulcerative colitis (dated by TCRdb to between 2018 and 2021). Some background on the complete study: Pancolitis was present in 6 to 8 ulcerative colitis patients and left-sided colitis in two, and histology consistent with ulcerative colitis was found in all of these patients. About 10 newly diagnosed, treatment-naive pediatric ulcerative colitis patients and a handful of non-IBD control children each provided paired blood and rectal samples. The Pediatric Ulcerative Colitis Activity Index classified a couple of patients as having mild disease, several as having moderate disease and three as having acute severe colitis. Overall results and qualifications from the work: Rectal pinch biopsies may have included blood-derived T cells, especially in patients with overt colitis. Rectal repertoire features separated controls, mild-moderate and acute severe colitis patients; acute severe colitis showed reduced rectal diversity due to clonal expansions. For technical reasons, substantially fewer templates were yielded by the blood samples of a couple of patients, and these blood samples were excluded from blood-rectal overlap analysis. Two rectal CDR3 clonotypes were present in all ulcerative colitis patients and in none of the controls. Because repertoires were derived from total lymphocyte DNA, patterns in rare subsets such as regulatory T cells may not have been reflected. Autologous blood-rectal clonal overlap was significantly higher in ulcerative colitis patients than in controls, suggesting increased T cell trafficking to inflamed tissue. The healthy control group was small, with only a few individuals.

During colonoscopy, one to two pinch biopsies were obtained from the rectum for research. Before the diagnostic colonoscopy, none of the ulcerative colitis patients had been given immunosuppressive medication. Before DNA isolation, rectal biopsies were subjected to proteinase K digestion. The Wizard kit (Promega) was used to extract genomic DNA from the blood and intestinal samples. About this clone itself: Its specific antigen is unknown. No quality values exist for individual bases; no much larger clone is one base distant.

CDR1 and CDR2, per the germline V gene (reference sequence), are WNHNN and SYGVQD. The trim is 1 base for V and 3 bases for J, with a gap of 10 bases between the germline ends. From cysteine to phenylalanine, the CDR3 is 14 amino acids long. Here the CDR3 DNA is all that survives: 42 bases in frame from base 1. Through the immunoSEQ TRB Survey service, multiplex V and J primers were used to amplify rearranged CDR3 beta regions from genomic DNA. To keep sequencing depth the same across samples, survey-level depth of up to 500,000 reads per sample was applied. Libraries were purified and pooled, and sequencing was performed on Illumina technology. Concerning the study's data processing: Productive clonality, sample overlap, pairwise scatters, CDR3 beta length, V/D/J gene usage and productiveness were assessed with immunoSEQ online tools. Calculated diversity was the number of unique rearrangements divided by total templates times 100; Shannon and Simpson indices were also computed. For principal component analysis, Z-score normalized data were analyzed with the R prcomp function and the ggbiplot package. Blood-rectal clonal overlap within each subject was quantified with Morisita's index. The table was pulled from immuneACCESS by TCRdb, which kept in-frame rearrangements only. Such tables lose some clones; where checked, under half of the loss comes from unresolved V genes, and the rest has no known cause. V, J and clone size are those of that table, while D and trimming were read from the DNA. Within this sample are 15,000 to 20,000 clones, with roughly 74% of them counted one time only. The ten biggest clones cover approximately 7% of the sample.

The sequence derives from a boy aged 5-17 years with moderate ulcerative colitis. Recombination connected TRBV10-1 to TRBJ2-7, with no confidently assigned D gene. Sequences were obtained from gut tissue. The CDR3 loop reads CASSEYPSFYEQYF. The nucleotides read TGCGCCAGCAGTGAGTACCCTTCTTTCTACGAGCAGTACTTC.